This passage covers 5 T cell receptor beta chains from one sample sequenced in a study of glioma-infiltrating T cells after dendritic cell vaccination. This sample's time point: after dendritic cell vaccination, including at tumor progression/relapse. Assay: immunoSEQ multiplex PCR; the TCRdb copy retains only in-frame clones and omits some. The profile covers more than 95,000 clones, with around 89% appearing a single time and roughly 2.5% taken by the ten largest. The input for sequencing was blood, taken after dendritic cell vaccination. The receptors originated from a human donor with glioblastoma.

CDR3 nucleotides: TGTGCCAGCAGCTCAGGTGGGACACTGTCCTACGAGCAGTACTTC. Its protein product is CASSSGGTLSYEQYF. The chain employs TRBV7-2 and TRBJ2-7, with D tentatively TRBD1 (6 bases). The V end lost 4 bases, the J end lost 1 base, and 14 bases lay between the germline ends. Germline CDR1 reads SGHTA; CDR2 reads FQGNSA. The CDR3 covers 15 residues. Full variable domain (outside the CDR3, taken from reference TRBV7-2 and TRBJ2-7): GAGVSQSPSNKVTEKGKDVELRCDPISGHTALYWYRQSLGQGLEFLIYFQGNSAPDKSGLPSDRFSAERTGGSVSTLTIQRTQQEDSAVYLCASSSGGTLSYEQYFGPGTRLTVT.

The rearrangement links TRBV5-6 to TRBJ2-1; 10 bases fit TRBD2. The CDR3 is made up of 16 amino acids. V dropped 4 bases and J dropped 5; count of bases not matched to a gene: 9. The germline CDR1 and CDR2 sequences are SGHDT and YYEEEE. CDR3 sequence: CASSRLPSGSNNEQFF. The CDR3, as DNA: TGTGCCAGCAGCCGCCTTCCTAGCGGGAGCAACAATGAGCAGTTCTTC.

This clone appeared a few times. The sample has other DNA sequences that encode this CDR3 too. The J gene is TRBJ1-5, the V gene TRBV6-5; TRBD1 matches 8 bases. Germline trimming cut 5 bases from V and 6 bases from J; bases unmatched to any gene: 6. The length of the CDR3 is 14 residues. Per the germline V gene, CDR1 is MNHEY and CDR2 is SVGAGI. The CDR3 DNA reads TGTGCCAGCAGTCCGACAGGGGTCGGTCAGCCCCAGCATTTT. Translating it yields CASSPTGVGQPQHF.

The chain employs TRBV27 and TRBJ1-2; D not resolved. Germline CDR1 is MNHEY and CDR2 is SMNVEV (reference sequence). This CDR3 has 13 residues. V shed 10 bases and J shed 8 bases, with 20 bases lying between them. The CDR3 reads CATSQEGSAGYTF. In nucleotides, the CDR3 is TGTGCCACCTCCCAGGAGGGTTCGGCCGGCTACACCTTC.

The CDR3 nucleotides read TGTGCCAGCAGTCCCGCAGGGGGCATCACTGAAGCTTTCTTT. It codes for CASSPAGGITEAFF. The chain joins TRBV7-3 to TRBJ1-1; 8 nucleotides align to TRBD1. V lost 6 bases, J lost 4 bases, and 7 bases stayed unmatched. CDR3 size: 14 residues. The germline gives CDR1 SGHTA, CDR2 FQGTGA.